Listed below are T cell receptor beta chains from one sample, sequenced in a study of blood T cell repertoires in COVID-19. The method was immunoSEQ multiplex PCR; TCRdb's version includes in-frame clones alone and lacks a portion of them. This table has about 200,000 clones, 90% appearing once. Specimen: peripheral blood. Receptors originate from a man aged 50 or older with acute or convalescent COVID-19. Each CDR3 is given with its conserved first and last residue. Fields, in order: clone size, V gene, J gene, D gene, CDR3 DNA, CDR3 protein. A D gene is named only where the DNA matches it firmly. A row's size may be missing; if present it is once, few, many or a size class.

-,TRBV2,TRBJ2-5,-,TGTGCCAGCACCCCACTAGCCCGGGAATGGGAGACCCAGTACTTC,CASTPLAREWETQYF
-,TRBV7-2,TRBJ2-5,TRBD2,TGTGCCAGCAGCTTAGCGGGAGGACAATCGGGGGGGACCCAGTACTTC,CASSLAGGQSGGTQYF
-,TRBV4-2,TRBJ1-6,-,TGTGCCAGCAGCCAAGAGAGGGGGAAAACCCTCCACTTT,CASSQERGKTLHF
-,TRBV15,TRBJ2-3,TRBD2,TGTGCCACCAGCCAAACTAGCGGGAGTACAGATACGCAGTATTTT,CATSQTSGSTDTQYF
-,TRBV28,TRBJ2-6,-,TGTGCCAGCAGTTTGCCACGGGGGACTGGGGCCAACGTCCTGACTTTC,CASSLPRGTGANVLTF
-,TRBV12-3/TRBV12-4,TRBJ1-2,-,TGTGCCAGCAGTCCCCCGACACGATATGGCTACACCTTC,CASSPPTRYGYTF
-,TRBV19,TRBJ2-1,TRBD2,TGTGCCAGTAGTTGGACTAGCGGGGGGGCTTGGAATGAGCAGTTCTTC,CASSWTSGGAWNEQFF
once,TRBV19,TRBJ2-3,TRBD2,TGTGCCAGCGGGACTAGCGGGGGGGTCCGCACAGATACGCAGTATTTT,CASGTSGGVRTDTQYF
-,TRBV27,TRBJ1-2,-,TGTGCCAGCGGACAAGGGCACGGCTATGGCTACACCTTC,CASGQGHGYGYTF
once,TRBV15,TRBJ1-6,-,TGTGCCACCAGCAGAGAGTGGAGGGAAGATTCACCCCTCCACTTT,CATSREWREDSPLHF
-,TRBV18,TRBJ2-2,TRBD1,TGTGCCAGCTCACCGGGGACAGCGAACACCGGGGAGCTGTTTTTT,CASSPGTANTGELFF
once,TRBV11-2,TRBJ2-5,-,TGTGCCAGCAGCTTATTCCGGGATAAAGAGACCCAGTACTTC,CASSLFRDKETQYF
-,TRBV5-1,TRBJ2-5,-,TGCGCCAGCAGCTTGACAATGACCCGGCCGGAGGAGACCCAGTACTTC,CASSLTMTRPEETQYF
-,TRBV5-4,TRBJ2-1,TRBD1,TGTGCCAGCAGCTTGGGGGGACAGGTCTATGAGCAGTTCTTC,CASSLGGQVYEQFF
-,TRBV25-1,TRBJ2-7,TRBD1,TGTGCCAGCAGTGAAACAGGGGGGTTCTACGAGCAGTACTTC,CASSETGGFYEQYF
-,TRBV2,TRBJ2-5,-,TGTGCCAGCAGGGACAACCAAGAGACCCAGTACTTC,CASRDNQETQYF
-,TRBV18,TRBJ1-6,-,TGTGCCAGCCCTTTCGGGGAGTGTTTATCCGTTTATAATTCACCCCTCCACTTT,CASPFGECLSVYNSPLHF
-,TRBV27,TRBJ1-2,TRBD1,TGTGCCAGCAGTACTCAGGGGGCGCGGTATGGCTACACCTTC,CASSTQGARYGYTF
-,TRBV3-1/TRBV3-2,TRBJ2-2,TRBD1,TGTGCCAGCAGCCACACATCGGGACAGGAGGGCGGGGAGCTGTTTTTT,CASSHTSGQEGGELFF
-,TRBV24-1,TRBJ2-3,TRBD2,TGTGCCACCAGTGATCGCACCGGGAGGGAAACAGATACGCAGTATTTT,CATSDRTGRETDTQYF
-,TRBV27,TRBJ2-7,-,TGTGCCAGCAGTCTACCGGCAGGCGAGCAGTACTTC,CASSLPAGEQYF
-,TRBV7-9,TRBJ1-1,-,TGTGCCAGCAGCTCTGGGAGGACGGTCGAAGCTTTCTTT,CASSSGRTVEAFF
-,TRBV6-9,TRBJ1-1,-,TGTGCCAGCAGTTACCCGGACAGTCCCACTGAAGCTTTCTTT,CASSYPDSPTEAFF
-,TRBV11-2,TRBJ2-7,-,TGTGCCAGCAGCTTCCAGGGGAAACTAGGCGAGCAGTACTTC,CASSFQGKLGEQYF
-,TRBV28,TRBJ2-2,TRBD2,TGTGCCAGCAGTCCCCTGAAGGGAGGGCCGTCCCTGTCGAACACCGGGGAGCTGTTTTTT,CASSPLKGGPSLSNTGELFF
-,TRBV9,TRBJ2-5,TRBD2,TGTGCCAGCAGCGTTGGGACTACGACCCAAGAGACCCAGTACTTC,CASSVGTTTQETQYF
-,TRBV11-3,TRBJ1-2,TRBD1,TGTGCCAGCAGCCTACCGGGACAGGGGTACGGCTACACCTTC,CASSLPGQGYGYTF
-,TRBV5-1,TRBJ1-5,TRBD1,TGCGCCAGCAGCTTGGTGCCAGGGGGAGATCAGCCCCAGCATTTT,CASSLVPGGDQPQHF
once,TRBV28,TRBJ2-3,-,TGTGCCAGCACCAGGGGTATCCTCACAGATACGCAGTATTTT,CASTRGILTDTQYF
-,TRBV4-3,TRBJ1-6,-,TGCGCCAGCAGCCAAGATCCAGGGCAGGGTTTGGGTTCACCCCTCCACTTT,CASSQDPGQGLGSPLHF
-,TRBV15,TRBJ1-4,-,TGTGCCACCAGCAGAGATCCGGGATCAAGTGAAAAACTGTTTTTT,CATSRDPGSSEKLFF